This T cell receptor beta chain appears in the sequencing data of a study of T cell responses to AZD1222 COVID-19 vaccine. Trimming took 7 bases from V and 3 from J; bases not matched to a gene: 3. This CDR3 has 14 amino acids. Per the germline V gene, CDR1 is KGHSH and CDR2 is LQKENI. Method: immunoSEQ multiplex PCR; TCRdb's copy keeps in-frame clones and lacks some. The table lists more than 95,000 clones, roughly 90% of them singletons. Broader study findings: Two AZD1222 administrations were followed by greater Spike-specific TCR breadth and depth.

About this clone: Its antigen is not identified.

The input for sequencing was peripheral blood, taken on day 0 of AZD1222 vaccination. This clonotype was obtained from an adult in good health. This chain joins TRBV18 and TRBJ2-1; 10 nucleotides align to TRBD2. CDR3 protein: CASFPSGSYNEQFF. Written as DNA, the CDR3 is TGTGCCAGCTTTCCTAGCGGGAGCTACAATGAGCAGTTCTTC.